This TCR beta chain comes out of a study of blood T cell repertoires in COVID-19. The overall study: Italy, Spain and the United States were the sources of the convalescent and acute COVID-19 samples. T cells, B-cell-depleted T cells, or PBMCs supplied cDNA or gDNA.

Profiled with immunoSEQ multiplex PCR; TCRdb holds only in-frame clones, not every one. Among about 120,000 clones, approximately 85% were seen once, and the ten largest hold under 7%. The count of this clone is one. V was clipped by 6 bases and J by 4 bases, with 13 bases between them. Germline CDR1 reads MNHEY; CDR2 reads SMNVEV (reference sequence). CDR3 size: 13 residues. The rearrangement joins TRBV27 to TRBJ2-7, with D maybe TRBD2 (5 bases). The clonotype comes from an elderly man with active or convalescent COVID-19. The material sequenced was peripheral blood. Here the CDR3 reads CASRRVSQYEQYF. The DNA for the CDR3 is TGTGCCAGCAGGCGGGTCAGCCAGTACGAGCAGTACTTC.